The 8 T cell receptor beta chains given below trace back to one sample, sequenced in a study of CD8 T cells in ankylosing spondylitis. The study, taken as a whole, reports: Several highly homologous variants formed a TCR beta motif that appeared characteristic of ankylosing spondylitis blood.

MiXCR, run by TCRdb on the 5' RACE reads, gives a single entry per CDR3 protein. This table has 750,000 to 850,000 distinct CDR3 sequences, 12% appearing once. These receptors are not linked to any known antigen. Sequences were obtained from blood, either unsorted or a sorted T cell fraction (not recorded which). These receptors came from a male donor with ankylosing spondylitis.

This clonotype occurred a few times. This CDR3 reads CSANGRGGGVFEKLFF. CDR3 sequence (DNA): TGCAGTGCTAATGGCCGGGGGGGTGGAGTTTTTGAAAAACTGTTTTTT. The chain carries TRBV20-1 and TRBJ1-4, with a weak D call TRBD1 (5 bases). CDR1 is DFQATT, CDR2 SNEGSKA, per germline (reference sequence). Deletions cut 4 bases from V and 7 bases from J, with 22 bases between. The length of the CDR3 is 16 residues.

There are a few counts of this clonotype. V and J are TRBV28 and TRBJ2-7; a weak D match, TRBD2 (6 bases). CDR1 and CDR2 from the germline V gene are MDHEN and SYDVKM. The CDR3 runs to 14 residues. Trimming stripped 6 bases from V and 3 bases from J, with 15 bases between. CDR3 sequence (DNA): TGTGCCAGCAGGGTGGGGACGGGACTCTACGAGCAGTACTTC. Amino acids: CASRVGTGLYEQYF.

This clonotype was seen more than once but under ten times. The chain recombines TRBV12-3 or TRBV12-4 with TRBJ1-1; a weak D match, TRBD1 (5 bases). Trimming cost V 6 bases and J 11 bases, with 19 bases left between them. The CDR3 contains 13 residues. In nucleotides, the CDR3 is TGTGCCAGCAGCCCCGGGTGGGACTCAAGGGCTTTCTTT. Translating gives CASSPGWDSRAFF.

The rearrangement uses TRBV7-2 and TRBJ1-2; D possibly corresponds to TRBD1 (5 bases). The CDR3 covers 14 residues. The germline V and J ends were trimmed by 1 base and 5 bases, with 11 bases remaining between them. Germline CDR1 reads SGHTA; CDR2 reads FQGNSA. The CDR3 nucleotides are TGTGCCAGCAGCTTAGGGTGGGGACCGTATGGCTACACCTTC. This gives the protein CASSLGWGPYGYTF.

The CDR3 DNA is TGCAGCGTTGAAACGGGGCGTCCTAGCACAGATACGCAGTATTTT. It translates to CSVETGRPSTDTQYF. V gene TRBV29-1 combines with J gene TRBJ2-3; D tentatively reads TRBD1 or TRBD2 (5 bases each). Trimming removed 2 bases from V and 0 bases from J, with 12 bases in between. The CDR3 covers 15 residues. Germline V lookup: CDR1 SQVTM, CDR2 ANQGSEA.

This clonotype showed up just a few times. This chain uses TRBV24-1 with TRBJ2-1, with TRBD1 matching 11 bases. Germline trimming cut 9 bases from V and 5 bases from J; bases unmatched to any gene: 5. CDR1 KGHDR and CDR2 SFDVKD come from the germline V gene. The CDR3 has 14 residues. The CDR3 nucleotides are TGTGCCACCCAGGACAGGGGGCGCGACAATGAGCAGTTCTTC. Protein: CATQDRGRDNEQFF.

This chain connects TRBV18 to TRBJ2-7, with 10 nucleotides matching TRBD1. The germline V gene encodes CDR1 KGHSH and CDR2 LQKENI. This CDR3 spans 15 amino acids. J lost 5 bases, V lost 0 bases, and 4 bases had no gene match. CDR3 DNA sequence: TGTGCCAGCTCACCACCGGGGACAGGGGTACACGAGCAGTACTTC. It is translated as CASSPPGTGVHEQYF. Complete variable domain (other parts from reference TRBV18 and TRBJ2-7): NAGVMQNPRHLVRRRGQEARLRCSPMKGHSHVYWYRQLPEEGLKFMVYLQKENIIDESGMPKERFSAEFPKEGPSILRIQQVVRGDSAAYFCASSPPGTGVHEQYFGPGTRLTVT.

The V and J genes are TRBV24-1 and TRBJ1-2; D may be TRBD1 (5 bases). Germline V lookup: CDR1 KGHDR, CDR2 SFDVKD. V was pared by 9 bases and J by 8 bases, with 15 bases between. This CDR3 contains 12 residues. The CDR3 loop reads CATFDRTAGYTF. The CDR3 coding sequence is TGTGCCACCTTCGACAGAACTGCCGGCTACACCTTC.